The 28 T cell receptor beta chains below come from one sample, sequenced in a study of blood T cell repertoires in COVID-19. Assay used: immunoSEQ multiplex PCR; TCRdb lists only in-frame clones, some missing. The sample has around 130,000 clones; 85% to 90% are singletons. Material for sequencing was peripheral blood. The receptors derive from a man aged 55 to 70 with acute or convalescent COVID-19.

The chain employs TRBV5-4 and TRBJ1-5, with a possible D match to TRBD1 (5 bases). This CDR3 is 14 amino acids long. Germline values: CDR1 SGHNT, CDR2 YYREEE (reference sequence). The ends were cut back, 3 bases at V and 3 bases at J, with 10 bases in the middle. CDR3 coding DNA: TGTGCCAGCAGCTGGGGGGGGAACAATCAGCCCCAGCATTTT. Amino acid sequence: CASSWGGNNQPQHF.

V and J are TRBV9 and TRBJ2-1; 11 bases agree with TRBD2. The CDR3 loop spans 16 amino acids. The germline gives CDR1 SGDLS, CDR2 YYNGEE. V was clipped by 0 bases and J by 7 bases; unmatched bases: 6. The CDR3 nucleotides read TGTGCCAGCAGCGTAGCTGGGGGACTAGCGGCAAATGAGCAGTTCTTC. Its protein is CASSVAGGLAANEQFF.

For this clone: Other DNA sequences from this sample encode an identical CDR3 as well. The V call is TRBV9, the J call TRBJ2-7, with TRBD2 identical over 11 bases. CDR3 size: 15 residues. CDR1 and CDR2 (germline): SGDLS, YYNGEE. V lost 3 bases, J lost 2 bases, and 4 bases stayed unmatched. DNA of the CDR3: TGTGCCAGCAGCGAAGGGACTAGCGGCCCCTACGAGCAGTACTTC. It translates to CASSEGTSGPYEQYF.

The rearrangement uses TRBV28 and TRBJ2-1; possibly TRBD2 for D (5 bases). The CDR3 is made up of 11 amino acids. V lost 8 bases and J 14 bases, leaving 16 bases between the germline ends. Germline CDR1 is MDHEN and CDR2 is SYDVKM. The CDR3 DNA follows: TGTGCCAGCGGTTGGCGGGCCGGAGAGTTCTTC. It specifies CASGWRAGEFF.

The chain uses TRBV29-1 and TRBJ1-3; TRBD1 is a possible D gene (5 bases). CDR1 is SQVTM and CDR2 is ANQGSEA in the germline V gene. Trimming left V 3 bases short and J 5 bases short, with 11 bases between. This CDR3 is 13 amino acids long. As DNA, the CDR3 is TGCAGCGTTGAGCAGGGCAGTCGAAACACCATATATTTT. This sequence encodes CSVEQGSRNTIYF. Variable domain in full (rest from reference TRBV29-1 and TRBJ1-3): SAVISQKPSRDICQRGTSLTIQCQVDSQVTMMFWYRQQPGQSLTLIATANQGSEATYESGFVIDKFPISRPNLTFSTLTVSNMSPEDSSIYLCSVEQGSRNTIYFGEGSWLTVV.

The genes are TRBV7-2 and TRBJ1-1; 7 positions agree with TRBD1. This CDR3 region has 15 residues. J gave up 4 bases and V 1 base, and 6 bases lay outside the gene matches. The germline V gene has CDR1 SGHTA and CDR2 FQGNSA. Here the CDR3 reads CASSLGLAGGTEAFF. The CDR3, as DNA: TGTGCCAGCAGCTTAGGACTGGCAGGGGGCACTGAAGCTTTCTTT.

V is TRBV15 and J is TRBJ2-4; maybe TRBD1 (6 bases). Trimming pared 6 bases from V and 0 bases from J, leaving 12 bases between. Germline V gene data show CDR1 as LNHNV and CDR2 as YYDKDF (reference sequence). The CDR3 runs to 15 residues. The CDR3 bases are TGTGCCACCAGGGAGAGGGGGATAGCCAAAAACATTCAGTACTTC. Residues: CATRERGIAKNIQYF. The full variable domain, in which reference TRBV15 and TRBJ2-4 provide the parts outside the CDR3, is DAMVIQNPRYQVTQFGKPVTLSCSQTLNHNVMYWYQQKSSQAPKLLFHYYDKDFNNEADTPDNFQSRRPNTSFCFLDIRSPGLGDTAMYLCATRERGIAKNIQYFGAGTRLSVL.

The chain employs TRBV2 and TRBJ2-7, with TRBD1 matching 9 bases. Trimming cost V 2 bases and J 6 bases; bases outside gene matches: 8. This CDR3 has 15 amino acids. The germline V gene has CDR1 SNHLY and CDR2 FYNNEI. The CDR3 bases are TGTGCCAGCAGTGAATCGGGGACAGGGAGAAGCGAGCAGTACTTC. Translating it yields CASSESGTGRSEQYF. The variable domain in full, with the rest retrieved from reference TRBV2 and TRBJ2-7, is EPEVTQTPSHQVTQMGQEVILRCVPISNHLYFYWYRQILGQKVEFLVSFYNNEISEKSEIFDDQFSVERPDGSNFTLKIRSTKLEDSAMYFCASSESGTGRSEQYFGPGTRLTVT.

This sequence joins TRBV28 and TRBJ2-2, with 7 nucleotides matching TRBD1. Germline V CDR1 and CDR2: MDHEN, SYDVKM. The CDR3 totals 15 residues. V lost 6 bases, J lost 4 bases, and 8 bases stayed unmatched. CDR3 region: CASRRSTGFTGELFF. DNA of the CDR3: TGTGCCAGCAGGCGATCGACAGGGTTCACCGGGGAGCTGTTTTTT.

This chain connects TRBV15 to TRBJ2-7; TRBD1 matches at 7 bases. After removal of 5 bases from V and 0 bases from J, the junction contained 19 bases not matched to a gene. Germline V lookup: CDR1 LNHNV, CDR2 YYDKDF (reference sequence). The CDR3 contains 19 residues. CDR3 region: CATSGHLWDPGTDSYEQYF. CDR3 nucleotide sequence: TGTGCCACCAGCGGCCACCTTTGGGATCCCGGGACAGACTCCTACGAGCAGTACTTC.

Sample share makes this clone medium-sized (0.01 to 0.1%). The chain's CDR3 is CASRPGTSRYNEQFF. In DNA, the CDR3 is TGTGCCAGCCGCCCCGGGACTAGCAGATACAATGAGCAGTTCTTC. The chain combines TRBV7-2 with TRBJ2-1; 9 nucleotides line up with TRBD2. The germline gives CDR1 SGHTA, CDR2 FQGNSA. V was clipped by 8 bases and J by 4 bases; unmatched bases: 9. The CDR3 extends over 15 amino acids.

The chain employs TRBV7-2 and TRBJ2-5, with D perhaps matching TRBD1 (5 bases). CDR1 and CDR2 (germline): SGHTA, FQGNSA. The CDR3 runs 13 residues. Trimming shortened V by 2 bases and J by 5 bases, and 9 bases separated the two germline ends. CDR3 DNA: TGTGCCAGCAGCTTACTTAGGGGTGAGACCCAGTACTTC. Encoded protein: CASSLLRGETQYF. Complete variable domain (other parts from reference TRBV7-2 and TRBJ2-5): GAGVSQSPSNKVTEKGKDVELRCDPISGHTALYWYRQSLGQGLEFLIYFQGNSAPDKSGLPSDRFSAERTGGSVSTLTIQRTQQEDSAVYLCASSLLRGETQYFGPGTRLLVL.

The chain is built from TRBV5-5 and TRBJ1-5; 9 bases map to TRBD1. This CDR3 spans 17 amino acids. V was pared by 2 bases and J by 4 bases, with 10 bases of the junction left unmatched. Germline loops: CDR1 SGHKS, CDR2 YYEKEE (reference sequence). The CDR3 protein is CASSFTGGREENQPQHF. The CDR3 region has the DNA TGTGCCAGCAGCTTCACAGGGGGCCGTGAGGAAAATCAGCCCCAGCATTTT.

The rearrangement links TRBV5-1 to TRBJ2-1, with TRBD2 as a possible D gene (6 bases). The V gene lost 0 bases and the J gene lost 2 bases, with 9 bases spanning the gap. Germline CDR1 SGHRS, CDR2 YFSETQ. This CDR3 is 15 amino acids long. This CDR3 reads CASSLALATYNEQFF. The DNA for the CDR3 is TGCGCCAGCAGCTTGGCCCTAGCGACCTACAATGAGCAGTTCTTC.

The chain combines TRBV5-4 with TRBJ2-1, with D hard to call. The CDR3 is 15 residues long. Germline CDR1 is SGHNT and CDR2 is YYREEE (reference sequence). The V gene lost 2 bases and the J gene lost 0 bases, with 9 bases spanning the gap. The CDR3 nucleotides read TGTGCCAGCAGCTTAGGAGATCTCTCCTACAATGAGCAGTTCTTC. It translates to CASSLGDLSYNEQFF.

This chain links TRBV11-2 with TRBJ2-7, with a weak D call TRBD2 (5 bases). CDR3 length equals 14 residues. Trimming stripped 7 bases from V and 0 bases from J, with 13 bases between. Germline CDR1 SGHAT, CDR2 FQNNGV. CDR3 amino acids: CASTRTQISYEQYF. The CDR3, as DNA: TGTGCCAGCACCCGGACTCAAATCTCCTACGAGCAGTACTTC.

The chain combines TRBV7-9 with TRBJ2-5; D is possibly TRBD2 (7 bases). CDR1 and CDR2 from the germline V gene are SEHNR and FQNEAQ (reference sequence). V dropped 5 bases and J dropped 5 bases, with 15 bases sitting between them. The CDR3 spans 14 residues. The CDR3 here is CASSKTRGAETQYF. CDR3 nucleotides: TGTGCCAGCAGCAAAACCCGGGGGGCCGAGACCCAGTACTTC. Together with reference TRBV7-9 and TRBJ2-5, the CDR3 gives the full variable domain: DTGVSQNPRHKITKRGQNVTFRCDPISEHNRLYWYRQTLGQGPEFLTYFQNEAQLEKSRLLSDRFSAERPKGSFSTLEIQRTEQGDSAMYLCASSKTRGAETQYFGPGTRLLVL.

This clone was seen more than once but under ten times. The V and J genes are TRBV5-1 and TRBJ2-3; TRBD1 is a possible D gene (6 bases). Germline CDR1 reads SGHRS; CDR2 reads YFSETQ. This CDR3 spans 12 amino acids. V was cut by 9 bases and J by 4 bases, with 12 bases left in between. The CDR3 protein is CATQGSADTQYF. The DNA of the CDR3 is TGCGCCACCCAGGGGAGTGCAGATACGCAGTATTTT.

This CDR3 reads CASRPWGSGRSYEQYF. The CDR3 DNA follows: TGTGCCAGCAGACCTTGGGGGAGCGGGAGATCCTACGAGCAGTACTTC. The genes are TRBV28 and TRBJ2-7; 8 bases line up with TRBD2. J gave up 1 base and V 6 bases, and 11 bases lay outside the gene matches. Germline V gives CDR1 MDHEN, CDR2 SYDVKM. The CDR3 loop spans 16 amino acids.

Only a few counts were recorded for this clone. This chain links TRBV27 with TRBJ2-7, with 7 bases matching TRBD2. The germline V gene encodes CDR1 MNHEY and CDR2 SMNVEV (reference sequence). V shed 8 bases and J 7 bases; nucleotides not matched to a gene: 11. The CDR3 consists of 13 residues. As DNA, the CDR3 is TGTGCCAGCGGACGGGGGGAGGCAAGGGAGCAGTACTTC. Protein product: CASGRGEAREQYF.

CDR3 sequence (DNA): TGTGCCAGCAGCTCGACAGGGGGACGCTACGAGCAGTACTTC. Its translation is CASSSTGGRYEQYF. The V and J genes are TRBV7-2 and TRBJ2-7; 9 bases fit TRBD1. The germline gives CDR1 SGHTA, CDR2 FQGNSA. V gave up 4 bases and J gave up 3 bases; unmatched junction bases: 4. The CDR3 is 14 amino acids.

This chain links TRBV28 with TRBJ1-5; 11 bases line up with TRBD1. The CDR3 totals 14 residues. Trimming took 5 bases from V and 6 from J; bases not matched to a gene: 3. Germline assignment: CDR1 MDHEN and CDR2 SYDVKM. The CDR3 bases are TGTGCCAGCAGTCAGGACAGGGGGCGTCAGCCCCAGCATTTT. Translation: CASSQDRGRQPQHF.

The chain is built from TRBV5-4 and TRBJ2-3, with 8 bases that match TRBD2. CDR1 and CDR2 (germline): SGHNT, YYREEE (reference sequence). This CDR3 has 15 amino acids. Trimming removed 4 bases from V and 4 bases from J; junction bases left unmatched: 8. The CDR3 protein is CASSRTGLGPDTQYF. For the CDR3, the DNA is TGTGCCAGCAGCAGAACGGGACTAGGACCAGATACGCAGTATTTT. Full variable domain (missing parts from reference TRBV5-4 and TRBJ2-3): ETGVTQSPTHLIKTRGQQVTLRCSSQSGHNTVSWYQQALGQGPQFIFQYYREEENGRGNFPPRFSGLQFPNYSSELNVNALELDDSALYLCASSRTGLGPDTQYFGPGTRLTVL.

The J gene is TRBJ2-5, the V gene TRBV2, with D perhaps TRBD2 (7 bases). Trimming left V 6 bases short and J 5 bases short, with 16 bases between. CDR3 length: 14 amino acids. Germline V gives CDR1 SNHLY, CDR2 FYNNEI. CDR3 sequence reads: CASRGGAGSETQYF. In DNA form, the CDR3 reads TGTGCCAGCAGGGGGGGGGCAGGGTCGGAGACCCAGTACTTC. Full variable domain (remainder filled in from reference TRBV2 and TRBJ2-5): EPEVTQTPSHQVTQMGQEVILRCVPISNHLYFYWYRQILGQKVEFLVSFYNNEISEKSEIFDDQFSVERPDGSNFTLKIRSTKLEDSAMYFCASRGGAGSETQYFGPGTRLLVL.

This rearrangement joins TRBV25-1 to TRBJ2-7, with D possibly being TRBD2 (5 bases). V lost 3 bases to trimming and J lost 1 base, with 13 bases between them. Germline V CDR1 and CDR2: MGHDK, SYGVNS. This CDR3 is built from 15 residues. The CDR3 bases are TGTGCCAGCAGTGAGCCGGGGTTGGGATCCTACGAGCAGTACTTC. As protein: CASSEPGLGSYEQYF.

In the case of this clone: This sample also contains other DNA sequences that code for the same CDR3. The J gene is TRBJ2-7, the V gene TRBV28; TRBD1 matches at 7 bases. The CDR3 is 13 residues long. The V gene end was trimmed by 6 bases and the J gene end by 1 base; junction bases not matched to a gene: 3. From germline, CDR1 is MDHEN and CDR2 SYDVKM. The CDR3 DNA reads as TGTGCCAGCAGCCCGGGACAGTCCTACGAGCAGTACTTC. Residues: CASSPGQSYEQYF.

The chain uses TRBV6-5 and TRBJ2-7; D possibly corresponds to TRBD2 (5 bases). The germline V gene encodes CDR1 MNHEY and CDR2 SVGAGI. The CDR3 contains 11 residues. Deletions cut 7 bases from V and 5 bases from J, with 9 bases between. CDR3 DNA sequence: TGTGCCAGCACCCAACTAGACGAGCAGTACTTC. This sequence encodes CASTQLDEQYF.

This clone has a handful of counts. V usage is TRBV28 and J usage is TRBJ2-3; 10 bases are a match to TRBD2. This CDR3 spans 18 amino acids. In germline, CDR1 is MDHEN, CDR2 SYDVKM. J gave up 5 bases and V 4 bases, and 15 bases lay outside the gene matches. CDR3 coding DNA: TGTGCCAGCAGTTCTCCGGGGGCCGCTAGCGGGAGTAAAGATACGCAGTATTTT. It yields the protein CASSSPGAASGSKDTQYF.